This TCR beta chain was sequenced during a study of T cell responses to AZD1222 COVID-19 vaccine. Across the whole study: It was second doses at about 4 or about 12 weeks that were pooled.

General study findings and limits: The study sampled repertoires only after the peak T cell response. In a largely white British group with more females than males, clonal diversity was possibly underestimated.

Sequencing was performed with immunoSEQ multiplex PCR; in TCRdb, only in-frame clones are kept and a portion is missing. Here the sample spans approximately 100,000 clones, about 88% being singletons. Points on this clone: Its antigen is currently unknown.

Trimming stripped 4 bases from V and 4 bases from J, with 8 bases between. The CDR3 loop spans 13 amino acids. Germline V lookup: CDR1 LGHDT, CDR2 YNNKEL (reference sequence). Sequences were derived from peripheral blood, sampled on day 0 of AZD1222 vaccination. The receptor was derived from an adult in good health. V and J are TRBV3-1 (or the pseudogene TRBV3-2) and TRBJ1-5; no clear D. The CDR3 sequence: CASSPTDNQPQHF. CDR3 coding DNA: TGTGCCAGCAGCCCCACCGATAATCAGCCCCAGCATTTT.